What follows is one T cell receptor (beta chain) and its context. This specimen belongs to a study of blood T cell repertoires in COVID-19. Study information: There were acute and convalescent COVID-19 samples, and they came from the United States, Italy and Spain.

TCRdb's table, derived via immunoSEQ multiplex PCR, lists solely in-frame clones and lacks some. The sample lists about 130,000 clones; approximately 85% were seen once. From germline, CDR1 is SGHRS and CDR2 YFSETQ. V was cut by 4 bases and J by 0 bases, with 10 bases left in between. This CDR3 has 14 amino acids. The chain is built from TRBV5-1 and TRBJ1-1; no firm D call. The sample comprised peripheral blood. This receptor was identified in a woman older than 75 with acute or convalescent COVID-19. CDR3 nucleotides: TGCGCCAGCAGCGCGAGAATTATGAACACTGAAGCTTTCTTT. Protein sequence: CASSARIMNTEAFF.